One sample yielded the 22 T cell receptor beta chains listed below, sequenced in a study of blood T cell repertoires in COVID-19. Profiling relied on immunoSEQ multiplex PCR, and the TCRdb table lists in-frame clones only, not all of them. The data show approximately 350,000 clones, with roughly four fifths seen just once and over 4.5% held by the top ten. Material for sequencing was PBMCs or T cells enriched from blood (not recorded which). The receptors stem from a woman between 45 and 60 years old who had recovered from COVID-19.

Remarks on this clone: The same CDR3 also results from other DNA sequences found in this sample. The V call is TRBV19, the J call TRBJ1-2; 9 positions agree with TRBD1. This CDR3 spans 15 amino acids. Germline CDR1 LNHDA, CDR2 SQIVND (reference sequence). J gave up 4 bases and V 1 base, and 4 bases lay outside the gene matches. The CDR3 reads CASSIGGQGFYGYTF. The CDR3 coding sequence is TGTGCCAGTAGTATAGGAGGACAGGGGTTCTATGGCTACACCTTC.

About this clone itself: Other DNA sequences from this sample encode an identical CDR3 as well. CDR3 coding DNA: TGTGCCAGCAGTGGACAGGGGGCAGGAAACACCATATATTTT. This sequence encodes CASSGQGAGNTIYF. The chain has TRBV25-1 and TRBJ1-3, with TRBD1 matching over 10 bases. The CDR3 is 14 amino acids. Germline V gene sequence: CDR1 MGHDK, CDR2 SYGVNS. V lost 4 bases and J lost 4; bases outside the gene matches: 1.

The V call is TRBV4-1, the J call TRBJ2-6, with D tentatively TRBD2 (6 bases). The V and J ends lost 0 bases and 4 bases respectively, with 19 bases between them. Germline CDR1 is MGHRA and CDR2 is YSYEKL. CDR3 length: 19 amino acids. The CDR3 region has the DNA TGCGCCAGCAGCCAAGATCTTTGGAGGGGAACCTCCGGGGCCAACGTCCTGACTTTC. It yields the protein CASSQDLWRGTSGANVLTF.

V gene TRBV28 combines with J gene TRBJ2-1; D may be TRBD1 (6 bases). CDR1 MDHEN and CDR2 SYDVKM come from the germline V gene. The ends were cut back, 3 bases at V and 5 bases at J, with 14 bases in the middle. The CDR3 has 15 amino acids. The DNA of the CDR3 is TGTGCCAGCAGTTTGGCAGGGGATATGAACAATGAGCAGTTCTTC. It codes for CASSLAGDMNNEQFF.

The chain has TRBV6-5 and TRBJ1-5, with 7 nucleotides matching TRBD1. V shed 4 bases and J 6 bases; nucleotides not matched to a gene: 3. Germline V gene data show CDR1 as MNHEY and CDR2 as SVGAGI. The CDR3 loop spans 13 amino acids. Here the CDR3 DNA reads TGTGCCAGCAGTTTGGACAGGCGTCAGCCCCAGCATTTT. Its protein product is CASSLDRRQPQHF.

This clone was seen just once. The genes are TRBV5-5 and TRBJ2-1; 8 nucleotides align to TRBD2. Germline V lookup: CDR1 SGHKS, CDR2 YYEKEE (reference sequence). This CDR3 is 15 amino acids long. With V trimmed by 1 base and J by 8 bases, 8 bases remained unmatched. CDR3 amino acids: CASSLRSGSFYEQFF. The CDR3 coding sequence is TGTGCCAGCAGCTTGCGGAGCGGGAGTTTCTATGAGCAGTTCTTC.

This clone appeared once. The V gene is TRBV6-2 or TRBV6-3, the J gene TRBJ1-6; 9 nucleotides match TRBD1. The CDR3 runs to 19 residues. J lost 0 bases, V lost 4 bases, and 10 bases had no gene match. The germline gives CDR1 MNHEY, CDR2 SVGEGT. The CDR3 here is CASSWGTGYLNSYNSPLHF. The CDR3, as DNA: TGTGCCAGCAGTTGGGGGACAGGGTATCTCAACTCCTATAATTCACCCCTCCACTTT.

The genes are TRBV27 and TRBJ1-2; a weak D match, TRBD1 (5 bases). Trimming removed 5 bases from V and 8 bases from J, with 21 bases in between. Germline CDR1 reads MNHEY; CDR2 reads SMNVEV (reference sequence). The CDR3 length is 15 residues. Here the CDR3 reads CASSPGRAGRDGYTF. DNA for the CDR3: TGTGCCAGCAGTCCCGGACGAGCAGGGAGGGACGGCTACACCTTC.

In nucleotides, the CDR3 is TGTGCCAGCAGTTTAGTTAGTCTCCACGAGCAGTACTTC. It translates to CASSLVSLHEQYF. The chain links TRBV12-3 or TRBV12-4 to TRBJ2-7; D unclear. The length of the CDR3 is 13 residues. The germline V and J ends were trimmed by 1 base and 5 bases, with 9 bases remaining between them.

V is TRBV30 and J is TRBJ1-1, with unresolved D. V lost 1 base and J lost 4, with 10 bases in between. The CDR3 consists of 13 residues. Germline CDR1 reads GTSNPN; CDR2 reads SVGIG (reference sequence). The CDR3 is CAWSAGGITEAFF. The DNA of the CDR3 is TGTGCCTGGAGTGCAGGAGGGATCACTGAAGCTTTCTTT.

The chain links TRBV5-1 to TRBJ2-3; D unclear. Looked up from germline, CDR1 is SGHRS and CDR2 is YFSETQ. The CDR3 loop spans 14 amino acids. V was pared by 1 base and J by 2 bases, with 8 bases between. CDR3 in amino acids: CASSLSQYTDTQYF. The CDR3 DNA sequence: TGCGCCAGCAGCTTGTCGCAGTACACAGATACGCAGTATTTT.

This clone was seen only once. J is TRBJ2-7 and V is TRBV24-1, with TRBD2 matching over 7 bases. The CDR3 covers 15 residues. The V and J ends lost 7 bases and 0 bases, in that order; junction bases with no gene match: 8. Germline CDR1 is KGHDR and CDR2 is SFDVKD. For the CDR3, the DNA is TGTGCCACCAGCATAGCGGGCTCGCTCTCCTACGAGCAGTACTTC. Residues: CATSIAGSLSYEQYF.

This chain connects TRBV4-3 to TRBJ2-1; maybe TRBD2 (6 bases). Germline assignment: CDR1 LGHNA and CDR2 YSLEER. The CDR3 consists of 13 residues. Trimming stripped 3 bases from V and 10 bases from J, with 13 bases between. The CDR3 coding sequence is TGCGCCAGCAGCCAGACTAGGAGCGTCGAGCAGTTCTTC. Its protein is CASSQTRSVEQFF.

On this clone: Other DNA variants within this sample encode the same CDR3. The chain links TRBV28 to TRBJ2-7; D gene uncertain. The CDR3 sequence is 12 residues long. Trimming removed 8 bases at V and 4 bases at J, with 12 bases between. The V gene's germline CDR1 is MDHEN and CDR2 SYDVKM. CDR3 in amino acids: CASRGSSYEQYF. DNA for the CDR3: TGTGCCAGCCGCGGCAGCAGTTACGAGCAGTACTTC.

The chain uses TRBV2 and TRBJ1-5; TRBD1 is a possible D gene (5 bases). This CDR3 contains 16 residues. Germline loops: CDR1 SNHLY, CDR2 FYNNEI. V was clipped by 5 bases and J by 3 bases, with 17 bases between them. The CDR3 DNA follows: TGTGCCAGCAGTCCTGGGGCGGGGAGCCACAATCAGCCCCAGCATTTT. It translates to CASSPGAGSHNQPQHF.

V usage is TRBV6-2 or TRBV6-3 and J usage is TRBJ1-2; 8 bases fit TRBD1. Germline CDR1 is MNHEY and CDR2 is SVGEGT. Trimming removed 2 bases from V and 4 bases from J; junction bases left unmatched: 18. The length of the CDR3 is 19 residues. The chain's CDR3 is CASSYVLIAGTTGGYGYTF. In nucleotides, the CDR3 is TGTGCCAGCAGTTACGTCCTAATTGCCGGGACAACAGGGGGCTATGGCTACACCTTC.

This clone has only one observation. This rearrangement joins TRBV30 to TRBJ2-3; no clear D. The CDR3 is 12 residues long. Trimming removed 4 bases from V and 4 bases from J, with 9 bases in between. Germline CDR1 and CDR2: GTSNPN and SVGIG (reference sequence). The CDR3 DNA reads as TGTGCCTGGACGCCCCACTCAGATACGCAGTATTTT. It translates to CAWTPHSDTQYF.

The chain employs TRBV15 and TRBJ1-1; D is unclear. Germline V gives CDR1 LNHNV, CDR2 YYDKDF (reference sequence). The CDR3 runs 13 residues. V was trimmed by 5 bases and J by 2 bases, leaving 9 bases between them. CDR3 sequence (DNA): TGTGCCACCAGCGGCCCGTCTAACACTGAAGCTTTCTTT. Its translation is CATSGPSNTEAFF.

V gene TRBV11-2 combines with J gene TRBJ2-2; D gene unclear. CDR1 is SGHAT and CDR2 is FQNNGV in the germline V gene. The CDR3 totals 14 residues. V lost 4 bases to trimming and J lost 0 bases, with 6 bases between them. The CDR3 region is CASSSSANTGELFF. CDR3 coding DNA: TGTGCCAGCAGCTCGTCCGCGAACACCGGGGAGCTGTTTTTT.

The J gene is TRBJ1-2, the V gene TRBV19, with a possible D match to TRBD1 (6 bases). Trimming pared 9 bases from V and 2 bases from J, leaving 13 bases between. This CDR3 has 13 amino acids. Looked up from germline, CDR1 is LNHDA and CDR2 is SQIVND (reference sequence). For the CDR3, the DNA is TGTGCCAGCGGAAAGGGGGAAAACTATGGCTACACCTTC. Amino acids: CASGKGENYGYTF.

The chain has TRBV7-2 and TRBJ1-5; TRBD1 matches 9 bases. CDR1 is SGHTA, CDR2 FQGNSA, per germline. The CDR3 is 17 amino acids. The V and J ends lost 5 bases and 0 bases, in that order; junction bases with no gene match: 8. DNA of the CDR3: TGTGCCAGCAGCCCTAGGACAGGGGATTATAGCAATCAGCCCCAGCATTTT. Translation: CASSPRTGDYSNQPQHF.

The sample holds one count of this clone. This chain links TRBV7-6 with TRBJ2-3, with a tentative D call TRBD1 (5 bases). CDR1 and CDR2 (germline): SGHVS, FNYEAQ. The CDR3 runs to 17 residues. V lost 2 bases and J lost 4, with 19 bases in between. The CDR3 is CASSLSPRAWGADTQYF. DNA for the CDR3: TGTGCCAGCAGCTTATCACCCCGTGCATGGGGCGCAGATACGCAGTATTTT.